The source of this T cell receptor (beta chain) is a study of cytomegalovirus exposure and HLA in healthy donors (dated by TCRdb to 2016 to 2017). Study-wide context: According to an earlier analysis of 587 of the donors, roughly 180 million T cells yielded over 100 million unique TCR beta sequences and approximately 280 Gb of sequence data. About 300 gigabases of sequencing data and 78 million or so unique TCR sequences were included in an early release covering 550 to 800 HLA-typed donors. Among the roughly 400 genotyped donors, approximately 76% belonged to the genetic ancestry cluster associated with self-reported Caucasian donors. The study aimed to test whether cataloging public T cell receptors could reveal signatures of past pathogen exposure. Using immunosequencing, the study profiled T cell repertoires from 666 subjects and related those repertoires to cytomegalovirus serostatus. Besides the first cohort of 550 to 750 subjects, a separate validation cohort made up of 120 different subjects was used. To predict cytomegalovirus infection status, the study combined high-throughput TCR immunosequencing, statistical association of individual TCRs with disease status, and machine learning. A later analysis re-examined previously published TCR beta repertoires from just over 650 donors and added high-resolution HLA genotyping to investigate patterns of TCR occurrence. The later analysis used no new phenotypic data to find candidate immune exposures, relying instead on TCR beta sequences and their occurrence across donors. An earlier analysis of fewer than 750 of the donors used high-throughput TCR beta sequencing to judge whether each TCR beta V gene segment behaved as functional or pseudogenic. Alongside the repertoire data, information on donor age, sex, ethnicity and CMV serostatus was compiled. A later genetic analysis used genome-wide SNP genotypes for about 55% of the 666 donors, treating that subset as a discovery cohort. Every discovery cohort repertoire had been produced on one sequencing platform. HLA typing included class I and class II loci at four-digit resolution. The number of donors typed differed by locus, with roughly 629-640 for A, B, C, DRB1 and DQB1, more than 500 for DQA1, 600 to 610 for DPA1, and about 450 for DPB1. A handful of DR-DQ haplotypes were handled as single units for association and clustering because linkage in the cohort was strong. Among about 400 genotyped donors of the cohort, an average of about 220,000 unique TCR beta nucleotide sequences was sequenced per donor, of which roughly 17% were non-productive.

The V and J ends are trimmed by 2 bases and 6 bases, leaving 2 bases between them. The CDR3, cysteine through phenylalanine, is 11 amino acids long. Solely the CDR3 DNA is kept, with 33 bases framed from the first base. Looking up the germline V gene (reference sequence) yields CDR1 SSHAT and CDR2 FNYEAQ. Comment on this clone: Its antigen remains unidentified.

The cohort consisted of hundreds of healthy bone marrow donors. At the time of sampling, all cohort members were nominally healthy, though unrecorded immune exposures were likely present. The donor was CMV seropositive and belonged to the group of 270 or so seropositive cohort members. Every donor gave a peripheral blood sample, and the peripheral blood mononuclear cells from that sample were used for TCR beta sequencing. Genomic DNA was extracted from the blood cell samples with the Qiagen DNeasy Blood Extraction Kit. Summary of the overall study and its limitations: An earlier analysis of approximately 570 of the donors showed that most TCR beta V segments appeared in productive rearrangements either about 87% or about 30% of the time, which broadly matched IMGT annotations. The earlier analysis of almost 600 of the donors excluded fewer than 20 rarely observed V segments, including chromosome 9 orphons, because counts were too low. A later analysis found that HLA-associated TCR beta chains were more clonally expanded and had lower generation probabilities than equally common non-associated chains. Specific HLA alleles were associated with 15,000 to 20,000 TCR beta sequences at a false discovery rate of 0.05 in a later analysis. Linkage disequilibrium might explain the correlated functional status among segregating V segments, but an unknown experimental factor could not be excluded. In this cohort, only TCR beta chains were sequenced, and detectable features were limited by the absence of alpha or paired-chain data. The authors suggested that the approach could potentially be generalized to other disease states and immunological phenotypes. Because HLA typing was missing for some donors at each locus, association tests included only the typed subset. Some IMGT-functional V segments, including TRBV6-2 and TRBV6-3, could not be told apart with the 87-base-pair reads, so those segments were excluded. In vitro tests confirmed that a few of the cytomegalovirus-associated TCR beta chains recognize cytomegalovirus antigens. The classifier was reported to diagnose cytomegalovirus status with high specificity and sensitivity in both the original and validation cohorts. Several of the top co-occurrence clusters appeared to be linked to parvovirus B19, influenza, CMV and Epstein-Barr virus, according to a later analysis. In a later analysis, most CMV-associated TCR beta chains were found to appear HLA-restricted, with HLA associations seemingly driven largely by CMV exposure. The study listed 164 TCR beta chains as associated with cytomegalovirus. In a later genetic analysis, a missense DCLRE1C variant was associated with V-gene and J-gene trimming of TCR beta chains, and the association was replicated in an independent cohort. In a later analysis, the rate of TCR association differed among HLA loci, with DRB1 alleles having the most associated TCRs and HLA-C alleles having the fewest. A later genetic analysis reported fewer N-insertions in productive TCRs among donors in an Asian-associated ancestry cluster than the roughly 620-donor mean. A group of highly shared sequence variants was considered likely to be a technical artifact of the sequencing pipeline. For the cohort, immune exposure information was limited to CMV serostatus. A further reported finding was that TCR beta sequences accurately predicted the HLA-A and HLA-B alleles for most subjects in the first cohort. Most TCR sequences were observed very rarely across donors, whereas some public TCRs were present in many individuals. Strong co-occurrence of HLA alleles, especially DR and DQ, made assigning TCR associations to individual alleles difficult. Roughly uniform sequencing depth across donors was assumed in presence/absence analyses, although this assumption may not hold.

Libraries were constructed by the immunoSEQ multiplex PCR assay. A mixture of 60 forward primers for TCR Vbeta segments and 13 reverse primers for TCR Jbeta segments was used in the multiplex PCR. Amplification of the CDR3 region of rearranged TCR beta genes was performed with a multiplex PCR assay on genomic DNA. The amplified TCR beta libraries were sequenced on the Illumina HiSeq System as 87-base-pair reads. The published analysis was carried out like this. A later analysis tallied around 80 million unique TCR beta chains across the 666 repertoires, and approximately 11 million of those chains were shared by two or more donors. Raw reads were error-corrected and collapsed into unique sequences by a nearest-neighbor algorithm in which closely related sequences were merged to remove PCR and sequencing errors. CDR3 sequences were aligned to IMGT reference sequences to assign V, D and J gene segments. For a sequence to be retained, a match of at least six nucleotides was required to both a V gene segment and a J gene segment. Rearrangements were called productive when the CDR3 lacked stop codons and stayed in frame with V and J; all others were non-productive. CDR3 was defined by IMGT convention, running from the second conserved V-encoded cysteine to the conserved J-encoded phenylalanine. The earlier analysis of approximately 590 of the donors excluded any sequence lacking an unambiguous match to a single V gene segment. In an earlier analysis of 587 of the donors, V segments were called functional above 56.7% productive rearrangements and were called segregating when the between-donor standard deviation exceeded 5%. A statistical classification framework was built to diagnose cytomegalovirus status from the catalog of TCR beta chain sequences. V and J gene assignment, in a later analysis, came from comparing TCR nucleotide sequences with IMGT/GENE-DB human TR gene sequences. The TCRdist pipeline was used in a later analysis to assign CDR3 sequences and most-parsimonious VDJ recombination scenarios. In a later analysis, each TCR beta chain was defined by its CDR3 amino acid sequence together with its V-gene family, and reads without a unique V-gene family were excluded. A later analysis removed several hundred highly shared, low-generation-probability nucleotide sequences to deal with suspected cross-contamination and a sequencing artifact. For each public chain, a later analysis derived a clonal expansion index from normalized ranks of inferred template counts within each repertoire. Generation probabilities in a later analysis came from a VDJ recombination model fitted to out-of-frame rearrangements, and those results were checked against IGoR. In a later analysis, hypergeometric tests were used to score TCR-TCR, TCR-HLA and TCR-CMV co-occurrence, with a repertoire-size bias correction applied to TCR pairs. A later analysis estimated false discovery rates by permuting HLA or CMV assignments 20 times. In a later analysis, co-occurring TCRs were grouped using DBSCAN, and TCRdist sequence similarity was added for clustering within HLA-allele-positive subsets. Co-occurrence clustering excluded repertoires with fewer than 30,000 or more than 120,000 public chains, plus five with anomalous nucleotide sharing. What TCRdb holds here is the immuneACCESS table cut down to in-frame rearrangements. Part of the clones is not present; checked against another copy, under half of the missing clones reflect an unresolved V gene, and the others are unexplained. Clonal size and the V and J genes are those of that table, whereas D and trimming came from the DNA. The table for this sample lists tens of thousands of clones. Clones ranked in the top ten supply roughly 2% of the sample.

The rearranged segments are TRBV7-7 and TRBJ2-1; the D gene lacks a confident call. This TCR derives from a woman in her thirties or forties in good health and CMV-seropositive. Source material: PBMCs. The CDR3 protein is CASSLLNEQFF. Read as DNA, the sequence is TGTGCCAGCAGCTTACTCAATGAGCAGTTCTTC.